This T cell receptor (beta chain) comes out of a study of control samples from healthy donors and cancer patients. Clones were read by immunoSEQ multiplex PCR, and TCRdb kept only the in-frame ones, dropping some. The data hold tens of thousands of clones, with approximately 84% observed a single time. In this sample, this clone turned up a few times. Germline and junction disagree at one end, which may indicate a read error. This CDR3 contains 11 residues. The origin of this receptor is a woman between 45 and 65 years old in good health. The specimen sequenced was blood. The rearrangement uses TRBV12-3 or TRBV12-4 and TRBJ2-3; D is tentatively TRBD1 or TRBD2 (5 bases each). CDR3 sequence: CASSLRDLLLF. For the CDR3, the DNA is TGTGCCAGCAGCCTCCGGGACCTTTTGTTGTTT.